A single sample gave rise to the 20 T cell receptor beta chains below, sequenced in a study of T cell responses to AZD1222 COVID-19 vaccine. This table comes from immunoSEQ multiplex PCR, and its TCRdb copy is limited to in-frame clones, with some not included. Altogether approximately 150,000 clones are present, roughly nine tenths being singletons, with the ten largest covering under 2.5%. Sample: peripheral blood, taken on day 0 of AZD1222 vaccination. The source is an adult in good health.

The V gene is TRBV9, the J gene TRBJ2-7; D is uncertain. Germline lookup yields CDR1 SGDLS and CDR2 YYNGEE. V gave up 3 bases and J gave up 3 bases, with 10 bases separating them. This CDR3 contains 13 residues. In DNA, the CDR3 is TGTGCCAGCAGCGGAAACGAGGACTACGAGCAGTACTTC. Translating gives CASSGNEDYEQYF. The full variable domain, its missing parts supplied by reference TRBV9 and TRBJ2-7, is DSGVTQTPKHLITATGQRVTLRCSPRSGDLSVYWYQQSLDQGLQFLIQYYNGEERAKGNILERFSAQQFPDLHSELNLSSLELGDSALYFCASSGNEDYEQYFGPGTRLTVT.

This clone was observed once. This chain joins TRBV3-1 (or the pseudogene TRBV3-2) and TRBJ1-2; perhaps TRBD1 as D (6 bases). Trimming cost V 2 bases and J 6 bases, with 10 bases left between them. This CDR3 is built from 13 residues. CDR1 is LGHDT, CDR2 YNNKEL, per germline (reference sequence). Written as DNA, the CDR3 is TGTGCCAGCAGCCAAACAACAGGGAATGGCTACACCTTC. The encoded protein is CASSQTTGNGYTF.

The rearrangement links TRBV2 to TRBJ2-2, with a weak D call TRBD1 (5 bases). This CDR3 comprises 15 residues. Germline-derived CDR1 and CDR2 are SNHLY and FYNNEI. The V end lost 6 bases, the J end lost 6 bases, and 17 bases lay between the germline ends. The CDR3 loop is CASSAQQGAAGELFF. CDR3 nucleotides: TGTGCCAGCAGCGCTCAGCAGGGCGCCGCCGGGGAGCTGTTTTTT.

The rearrangement links TRBV5-1 to TRBJ2-7; 12 bases are a match to TRBD2. The trim removed 3 bases at V and 3 bases at J, leaving 4 bases unmatched. The V gene's germline CDR1 is SGHRS and CDR2 YFSETQ. This CDR3 has 15 residues. DNA for the CDR3: TGCGCCAGCAGCTCGACTAGCGGGAGTTTCTACGAGCAGTACTTC. Residues: CASSSTSGSFYEQYF.

Note on this clone: This sample also contains other DNA sequences that code for the same CDR3. The chain recombines TRBV5-1 with TRBJ1-5; the match to TRBD1 covers 8 bases. The CDR3 is 14 residues long. With 2 bases clipped from V and 4 bases from J, the junction kept 2 bases outside the gene matches. The germline gives CDR1 SGHRS, CDR2 YFSETQ. The CDR3 loop reads CASSFGQGNQPQHF. The CDR3 DNA sequence: TGCGCCAGCAGCTTTGGACAGGGTAATCAGCCCCAGCATTTT.

For the CDR3, the DNA is TGTGCCAGCAGCGTAGCGGACAAAACTGAAGCTTTCTTT. Its translation: CASSVADKTEAFF. The chain is built from TRBV9 and TRBJ1-1, with D maybe TRBD1 (5 bases). V lost 0 bases and J 5 bases, leaving 8 bases between the germline ends. Looked up from germline, CDR1 is SGDLS and CDR2 is YYNGEE. The CDR3 is 13 residues long.

The chain links TRBV28 to TRBJ1-5, with D uncertain. Germline V gene lookup returns CDR1 MDHEN and CDR2 SYDVKM. Trimming cost V 5 bases and J 4 bases, with 15 bases left between them. This CDR3 has 15 amino acids. CDR3 region: CASSTRTLRNQPQHF. The CDR3 bases are TGTGCCAGCAGTACGAGGACCCTCCGGAATCAGCCCCAGCATTTT.

This chain connects TRBV19 to TRBJ2-7; 10 bases match TRBD1. This CDR3 comprises 15 residues. Trimming cost V 3 bases and J 2 bases; bases outside gene matches: 4. CDR1 is LNHDA and CDR2 is SQIVND in the germline V gene (reference sequence). The CDR3 bases are TGTGCCAGTAGTATGGGGACAGGGGCCACCTACGAGCAGTACTTC. Encoded protein: CASSMGTGATYEQYF.

This chain uses TRBV7-2 with TRBJ1-5; 7 bases agree with TRBD1. With 5 bases clipped from V and 7 bases from J, the junction kept 8 bases outside the gene matches. CDR3 length equals 14 residues. Germline V gene lookup returns CDR1 SGHTA and CDR2 FQGNSA. The CDR3 DNA is TGTGCCAGCAGCCTCGCGGCAGGGGGGCAGCCCCAGCATTTT. Translation: CASSLAAGGQPQHF.

V gene TRBV28 combines with J gene TRBJ1-2; D call uncertain. V was pared by 6 bases and J by 6 bases, with 17 bases between. The CDR3 consists of 14 residues. Looked up from germline, CDR1 is MDHEN and CDR2 is SYDVKM. The CDR3 region is CASRNTGRIDGYTF. The CDR3 DNA is TGTGCCAGCAGGAATACCGGACGAATTGATGGCTACACCTTC.

The rearrangement links TRBV6-6 to TRBJ1-4; 11 nucleotides line up with TRBD1. CDR1 is MNHNY, CDR2 SVGAGI, per germline (reference sequence). V was pared by 2 bases and J by 7 bases, with 0 bases of the junction left unmatched. The CDR3 spans 14 residues. CDR3: CASSYGQGAEKLFF. In DNA, the CDR3 is TGTGCCAGCAGTTACGGACAGGGGGCTGAAAAACTGTTTTTT.

Only one count was recorded for this clone. This chain links TRBV7-2 with TRBJ2-3; tentative D call: TRBD2 (6 bases). Germline-derived CDR1 and CDR2 are SGHTA and FQGNSA. V lost 2 bases, J lost 2 bases, and 8 bases lay in between. CDR3 length: 14 residues. CDR3 region: CASSLRGTTDTQYF. The CDR3 nucleotides are TGTGCCAGCAGCTTACGGGGGACCACAGATACGCAGTATTTT.

The chain recombines TRBV2 with TRBJ2-7; D call uncertain. The germline V gene encodes CDR1 SNHLY and CDR2 FYNNEI. The length of the CDR3 is 14 residues. Trimming removed 5 bases from V and 4 bases from J, with 15 bases in between. DNA for the CDR3: TGTGCCAGCAGTCAGGTCCAGAGACTTTACGAGCAGTACTTC. Residues: CASSQVQRLYEQYF.

This sequence joins TRBV5-5 and TRBJ2-5; D perhaps matches TRBD1 (5 bases). Trimming stripped 7 bases from V and 2 bases from J, with 9 bases between. The CDR3 has 12 amino acids. Germline CDR1 reads SGHKS; CDR2 reads YYEKEE (reference sequence). The CDR3 nucleotides read TGTGCCAGCTCCGACAGACAAGAGACCCAGTACTTC. Amino acid sequence: CASSDRQETQYF.

The gene calls are TRBV7-2 and TRBJ1-5; the D is unclear. This CDR3 has 15 amino acids. Germline V gene sequence: CDR1 SGHTA, CDR2 FQGNSA. Between the trimmed V and J ends, which lost 2 bases and 3 bases, there was a span of 11 bases. The CDR3 loop is CASSLRRETNQPQHF. DNA for the CDR3: TGTGCCAGCAGCTTACGGCGGGAGACCAATCAGCCCCAGCATTTT.

V and J are TRBV11-2 and TRBJ1-1; D gene uncertain. The V gene lost 0 bases and the J gene lost 6 bases, with 8 bases spanning the gap. Per germline, CDR1 SGHAT and CDR2 FQNNGV. The CDR3 extends over 13 amino acids. The CDR3 spells CASSLDKIPEAFF. The CDR3 coding sequence is TGTGCCAGCAGCTTAGATAAAATCCCTGAAGCTTTCTTT.

The genes are TRBV10-3 and TRBJ1-4; 9 bases are shared with TRBD1. This CDR3 is 16 amino acids long. Trimming took 10 bases from V and 5 from J; bases not matched to a gene: 14. The germline gives CDR1 ENHRY, CDR2 SYGVKD. Here the CDR3 reads CATAEPGQGGNEKLFF. CDR3 nucleotide sequence: TGTGCCACGGCGGAACCGGGACAGGGTGGAAATGAAAAACTGTTTTTT.

This clone was observed a single time. The chain links TRBV10-3 to TRBJ1-1; D gene ambiguous. Germline-derived CDR1 and CDR2 are ENHRY and SYGVKD. V was pared by 5 bases and J by 1 base, with 8 bases between. CDR3 length equals 13 residues. CDR3 sequence (DNA): TGTGCCATCAGTCCCAGCCAGAACACTGAAGCTTTCTTT. Protein sequence: CAISPSQNTEAFF.

As regards this clone: The same CDR3 is also encoded by other DNA sequences in this sample. CDR3 residues: CASSLGPSTDTQYF. CDR3 sequence (DNA): TGCGCCAGCAGCCTCGGACCTAGCACAGATACGCAGTATTTT. V is TRBV5-1 and J is TRBJ2-3; D is ambiguous. This CDR3 is 14 amino acids long. CDR1 and CDR2 (germline): SGHRS, YFSETQ. V lost 4 bases and J lost 0, with 9 bases in between.

The chain joins TRBV19 to TRBJ1-5; TRBD1 aligns across 7 bases. Germline V lookup: CDR1 LNHDA, CDR2 SQIVND (reference sequence). With 3 bases clipped from V and 5 bases from J, the junction kept 4 bases outside the gene matches. There are 14 residues in the CDR3. CDR3 coding DNA: TGTGCCAGTAGTATTACAGGGGACGATCAGCCCCAGCATTTT. It yields the protein CASSITGDDQPQHF.